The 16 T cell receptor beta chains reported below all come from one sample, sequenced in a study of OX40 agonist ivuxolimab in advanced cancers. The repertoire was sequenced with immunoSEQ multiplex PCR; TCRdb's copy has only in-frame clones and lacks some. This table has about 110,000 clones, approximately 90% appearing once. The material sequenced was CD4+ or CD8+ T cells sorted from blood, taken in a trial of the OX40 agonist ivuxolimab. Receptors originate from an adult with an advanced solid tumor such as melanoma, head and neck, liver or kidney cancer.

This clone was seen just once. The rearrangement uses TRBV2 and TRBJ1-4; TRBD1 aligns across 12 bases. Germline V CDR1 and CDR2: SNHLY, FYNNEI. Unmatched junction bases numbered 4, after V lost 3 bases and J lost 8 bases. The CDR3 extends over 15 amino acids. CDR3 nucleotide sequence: TGTGCCAGCAGTGAGGGGACAGGGGGCGGCGAAAAACTGTTTTTT. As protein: CASSEGTGGGEKLFF.

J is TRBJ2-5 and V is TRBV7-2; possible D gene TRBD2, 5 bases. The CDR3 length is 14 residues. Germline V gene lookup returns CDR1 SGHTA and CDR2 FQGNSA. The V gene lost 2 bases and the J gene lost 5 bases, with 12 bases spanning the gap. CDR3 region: CASSLTSGWETQYF. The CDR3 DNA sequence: TGTGCCAGCAGCTTAACGAGCGGATGGGAGACCCAGTACTTC.

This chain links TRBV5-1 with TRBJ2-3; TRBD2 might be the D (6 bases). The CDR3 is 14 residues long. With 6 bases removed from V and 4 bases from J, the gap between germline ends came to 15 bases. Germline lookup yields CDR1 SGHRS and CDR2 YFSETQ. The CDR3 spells CASNELAEADTQYF. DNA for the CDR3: TGCGCCAGCAACGAACTAGCTGAAGCAGATACGCAGTATTTT.

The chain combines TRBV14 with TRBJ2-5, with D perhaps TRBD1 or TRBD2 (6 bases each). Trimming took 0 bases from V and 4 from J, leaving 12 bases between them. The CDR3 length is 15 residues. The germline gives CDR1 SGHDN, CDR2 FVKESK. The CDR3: CASSQDHGGAETQYF. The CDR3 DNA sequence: TGTGCCAGCAGCCAAGATCACGGGGGCGCAGAGACCCAGTACTTC.

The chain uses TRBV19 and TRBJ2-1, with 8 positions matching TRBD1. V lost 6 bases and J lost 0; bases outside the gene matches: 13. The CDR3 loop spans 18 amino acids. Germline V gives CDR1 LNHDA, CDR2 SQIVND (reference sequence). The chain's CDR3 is CASRNGTGGPLSYNEQFF. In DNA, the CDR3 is TGTGCCAGTAGGAATGGGACAGGAGGGCCCCTCTCCTACAATGAGCAGTTCTTC.

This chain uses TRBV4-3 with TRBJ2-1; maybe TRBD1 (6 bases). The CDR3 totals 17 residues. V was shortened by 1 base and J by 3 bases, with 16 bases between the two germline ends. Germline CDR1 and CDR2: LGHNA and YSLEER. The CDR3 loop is CASSQVLQGNSYNEQFF. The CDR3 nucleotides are TGCGCCAGCAGCCAAGTTCTGCAGGGGAATAGCTACAATGAGCAGTTCTTC.

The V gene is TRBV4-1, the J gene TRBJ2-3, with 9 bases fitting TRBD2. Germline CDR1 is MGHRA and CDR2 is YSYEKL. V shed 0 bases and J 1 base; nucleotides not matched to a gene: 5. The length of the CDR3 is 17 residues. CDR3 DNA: TGCGCCAGCAGCCAAGATTTGCTAGCGGGACGCACAGATACGCAGTATTTT. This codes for CASSQDLLAGRTDTQYF.

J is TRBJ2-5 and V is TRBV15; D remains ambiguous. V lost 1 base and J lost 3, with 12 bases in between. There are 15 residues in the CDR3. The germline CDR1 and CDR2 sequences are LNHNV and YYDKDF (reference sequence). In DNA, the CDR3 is TGTGCCACCAGCAGAGCCGGATCGCTTAAAGAGACCCAGTACTTC. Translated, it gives CATSRAGSLKETQYF.

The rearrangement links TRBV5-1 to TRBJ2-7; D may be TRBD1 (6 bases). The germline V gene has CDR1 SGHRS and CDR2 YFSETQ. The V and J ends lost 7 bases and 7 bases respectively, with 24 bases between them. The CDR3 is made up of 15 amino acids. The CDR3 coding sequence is TGCGCCAGCGCTTTGGGGGACACCGTGGGGCCAGAGCAGTACTTC. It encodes CASALGDTVGPEQYF. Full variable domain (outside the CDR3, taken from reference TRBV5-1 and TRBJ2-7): KAGVTQTPRYLIKTRGQQVTLSCSPISGHRSVSWYQQTPGQGLQFLFEYFSETQRNKGNFPGRFSGRQFSNSRSEMNVSTLELGDSALYLCASALGDTVGPEQYFGPGTRLTVT.

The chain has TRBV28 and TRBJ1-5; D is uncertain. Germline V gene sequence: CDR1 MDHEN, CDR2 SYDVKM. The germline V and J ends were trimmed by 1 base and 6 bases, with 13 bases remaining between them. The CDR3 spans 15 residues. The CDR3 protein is CASSLSSRSSQPQHF. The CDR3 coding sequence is TGTGCCAGCAGTTTATCGTCCAGGTCGAGTCAGCCCCAGCATTTT.

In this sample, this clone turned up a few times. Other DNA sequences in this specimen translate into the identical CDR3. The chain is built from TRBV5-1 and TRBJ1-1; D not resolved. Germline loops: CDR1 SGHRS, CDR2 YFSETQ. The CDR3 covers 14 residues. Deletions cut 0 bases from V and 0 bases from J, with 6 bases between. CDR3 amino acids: CASSLDPVNTEAFF. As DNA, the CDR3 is TGCGCCAGCAGCTTGGACCCTGTGAACACTGAAGCTTTCTTT.

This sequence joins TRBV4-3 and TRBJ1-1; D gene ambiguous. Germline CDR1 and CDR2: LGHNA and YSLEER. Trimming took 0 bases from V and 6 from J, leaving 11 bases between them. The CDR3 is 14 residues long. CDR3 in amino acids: CASSQEGRWAEAFF. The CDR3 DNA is TGCGCCAGCAGCCAAGAAGGGCGGTGGGCTGAAGCTTTCTTT.

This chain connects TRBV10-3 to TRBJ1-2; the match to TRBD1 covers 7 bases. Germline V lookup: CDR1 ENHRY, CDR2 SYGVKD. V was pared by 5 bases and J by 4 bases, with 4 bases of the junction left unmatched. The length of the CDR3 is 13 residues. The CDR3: CAISPDRVYGYTF. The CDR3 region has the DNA TGTGCCATCAGTCCTGACAGGGTCTATGGCTACACCTTC.

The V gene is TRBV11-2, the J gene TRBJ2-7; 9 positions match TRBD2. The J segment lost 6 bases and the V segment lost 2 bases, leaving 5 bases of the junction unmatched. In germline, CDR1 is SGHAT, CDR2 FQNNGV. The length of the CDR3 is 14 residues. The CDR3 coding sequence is TGTGCCAGCAGCTTACAAGCGGGAGGTCCCGAGCAGTACTTC. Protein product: CASSLQAGGPEQYF. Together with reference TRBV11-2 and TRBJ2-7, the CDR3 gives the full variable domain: EAGVAQSPRYKIIEKRQSVAFWCNPISGHATLYWYQQILGQGPKLLIQFQNNGVVDDSQLPKDRFSAERLKGVDSTLKIQPAKLEDSAVYLCASSLQAGGPEQYFGPGTRLTVT.

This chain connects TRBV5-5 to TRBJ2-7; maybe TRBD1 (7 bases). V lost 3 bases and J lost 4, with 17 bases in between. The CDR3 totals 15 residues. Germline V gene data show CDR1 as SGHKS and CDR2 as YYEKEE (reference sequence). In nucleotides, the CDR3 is TGTGCCAGCAGCTACCCCCAGGGGGGTAGGTACGAGCAGTACTTC. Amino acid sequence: CASSYPQGGRYEQYF.

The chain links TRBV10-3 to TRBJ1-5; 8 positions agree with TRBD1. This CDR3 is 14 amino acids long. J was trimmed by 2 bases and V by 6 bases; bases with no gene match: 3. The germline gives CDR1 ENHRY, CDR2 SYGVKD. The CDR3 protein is CAISLTGGNQPQHF. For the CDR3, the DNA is TGTGCCATCAGCTTGACAGGGGGCAATCAGCCCCAGCATTTT.